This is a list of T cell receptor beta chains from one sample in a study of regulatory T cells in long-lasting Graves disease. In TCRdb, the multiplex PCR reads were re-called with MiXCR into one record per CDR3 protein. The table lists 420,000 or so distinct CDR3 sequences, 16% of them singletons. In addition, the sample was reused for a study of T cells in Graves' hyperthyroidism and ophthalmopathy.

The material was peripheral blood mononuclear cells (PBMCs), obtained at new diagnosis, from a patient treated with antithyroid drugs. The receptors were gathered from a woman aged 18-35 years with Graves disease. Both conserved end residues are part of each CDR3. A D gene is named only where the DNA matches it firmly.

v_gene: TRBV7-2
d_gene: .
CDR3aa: CASSLGSGWDYGYTF

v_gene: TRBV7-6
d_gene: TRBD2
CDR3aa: CASSSRTSGKLVDTQYF

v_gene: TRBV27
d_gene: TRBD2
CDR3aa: CASTLPRTSGLDRETQYF

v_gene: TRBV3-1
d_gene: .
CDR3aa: CASSQVDKTWGETQYF

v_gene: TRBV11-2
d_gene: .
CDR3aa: CASSQSGDTQYF

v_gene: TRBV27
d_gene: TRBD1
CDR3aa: CASRMTGGYYGYTF

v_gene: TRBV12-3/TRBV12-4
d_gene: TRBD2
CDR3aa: CASSLPGLAEVIAPSTDTQYF

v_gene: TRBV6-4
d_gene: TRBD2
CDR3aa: CALKRRELPYNEQFF

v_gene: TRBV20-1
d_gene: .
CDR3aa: CSARVQRPNTGELFF

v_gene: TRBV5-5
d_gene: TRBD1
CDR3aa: CASRITGDYEQYF

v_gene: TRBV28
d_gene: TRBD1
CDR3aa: CASSLGTAQETQYF

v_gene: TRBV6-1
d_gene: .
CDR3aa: CASTNILRGGDEQFF

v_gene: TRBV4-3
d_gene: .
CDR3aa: CASSPRAYTDTQYF

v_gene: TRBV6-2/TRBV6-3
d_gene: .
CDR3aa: CASFYVVGNEQFF

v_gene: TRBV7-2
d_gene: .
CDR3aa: CASSPRGGRTEAFF

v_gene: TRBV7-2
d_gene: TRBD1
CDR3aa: CASSWDRWNTEAFF

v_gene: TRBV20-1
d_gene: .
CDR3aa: CSHAVPGTMVTPMNTEAFF

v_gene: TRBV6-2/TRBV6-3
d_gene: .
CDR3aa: CASSFLRTATYSNQPQHF

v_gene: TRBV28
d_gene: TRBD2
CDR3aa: CASRTGGARFEQYF

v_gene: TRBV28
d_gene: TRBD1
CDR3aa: CASSSGQGRETQYF

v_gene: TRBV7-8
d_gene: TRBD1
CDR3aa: CASRAGTGSYNEQFF

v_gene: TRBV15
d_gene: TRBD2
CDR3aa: CATSSGTSGRSTDTQYF

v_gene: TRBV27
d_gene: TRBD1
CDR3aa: CASSHRDRGNNEQFF

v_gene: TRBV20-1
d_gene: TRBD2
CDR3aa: CSAIDFGLVSHNEQFF

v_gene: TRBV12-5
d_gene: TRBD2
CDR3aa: CASGTGLHTGELFF

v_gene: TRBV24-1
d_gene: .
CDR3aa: CATSDEDRNTGELFF

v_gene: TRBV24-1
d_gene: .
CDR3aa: CATSVRQRDSEQYF

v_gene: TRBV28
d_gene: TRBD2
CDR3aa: CASSLAGGEEQYF

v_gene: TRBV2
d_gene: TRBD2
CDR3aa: CASSGWTRDYNEQFF

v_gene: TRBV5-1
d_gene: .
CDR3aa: CASSPGEGYGYTF

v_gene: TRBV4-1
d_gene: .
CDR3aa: CASSQVGLGTEAFF

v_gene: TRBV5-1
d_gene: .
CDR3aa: CASSEQGSADTQYF

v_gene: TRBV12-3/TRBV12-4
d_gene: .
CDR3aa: CATVFWTAGSPGNTIYF

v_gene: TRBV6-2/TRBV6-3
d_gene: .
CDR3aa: CASSDSPQTYEQYF

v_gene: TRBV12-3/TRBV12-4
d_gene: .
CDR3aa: CASSFLQTRRTDTQYF

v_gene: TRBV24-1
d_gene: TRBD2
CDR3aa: CATSSRSGGLNEQFF

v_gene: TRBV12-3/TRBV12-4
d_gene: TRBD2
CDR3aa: CASSPLAGGKETQYF

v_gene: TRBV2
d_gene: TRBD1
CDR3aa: CASMWGTVKLMNTEAFF

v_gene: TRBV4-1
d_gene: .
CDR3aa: CASSQEPRETQYF

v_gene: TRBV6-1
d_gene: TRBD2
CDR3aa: CASNRLAGGSSDTQYF

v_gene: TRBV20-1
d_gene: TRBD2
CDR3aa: CSAPPGLAGGPSSYNEQFF

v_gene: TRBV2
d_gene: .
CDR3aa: CASSGGRYAETQYF

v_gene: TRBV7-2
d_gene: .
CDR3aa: CASSLAKGLGVNEQYF

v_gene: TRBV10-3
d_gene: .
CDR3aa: CAISEGRNTGELFF

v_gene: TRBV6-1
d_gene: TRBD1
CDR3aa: CASRNTGAYEQYF

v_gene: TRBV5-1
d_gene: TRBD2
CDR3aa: CASSPGGGLIYNEQFF

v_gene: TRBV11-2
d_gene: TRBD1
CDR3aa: CASSPSDREGTNYGYTF